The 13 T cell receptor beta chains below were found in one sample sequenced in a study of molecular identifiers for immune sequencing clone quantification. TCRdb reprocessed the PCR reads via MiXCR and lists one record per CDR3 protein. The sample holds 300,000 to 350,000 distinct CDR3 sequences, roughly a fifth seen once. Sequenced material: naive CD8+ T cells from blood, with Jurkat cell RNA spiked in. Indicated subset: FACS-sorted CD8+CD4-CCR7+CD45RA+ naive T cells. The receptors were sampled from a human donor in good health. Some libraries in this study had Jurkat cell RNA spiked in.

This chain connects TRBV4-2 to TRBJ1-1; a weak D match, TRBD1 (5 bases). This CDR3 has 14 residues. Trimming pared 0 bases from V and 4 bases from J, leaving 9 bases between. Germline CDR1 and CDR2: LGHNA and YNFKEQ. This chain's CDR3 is CASSQDGGVTEAFF. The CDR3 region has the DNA TGTGCCAGCAGCCAAGATGGGGGGGTCACTGAAGCTTTCTTT.

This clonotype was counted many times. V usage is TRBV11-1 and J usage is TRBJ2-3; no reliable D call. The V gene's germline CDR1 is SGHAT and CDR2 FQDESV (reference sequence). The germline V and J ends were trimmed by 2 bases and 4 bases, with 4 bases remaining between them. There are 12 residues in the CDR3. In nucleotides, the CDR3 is TGTGCCAGCAGCTTATGGCCAGATACGCAGTATTTT. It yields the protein CASSLWPDTQYF.

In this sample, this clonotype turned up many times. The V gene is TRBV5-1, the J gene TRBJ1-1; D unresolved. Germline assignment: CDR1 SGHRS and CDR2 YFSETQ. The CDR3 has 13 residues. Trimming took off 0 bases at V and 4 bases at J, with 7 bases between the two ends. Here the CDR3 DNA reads TGCGCCAGCAGCTTGGATTTGTTCACTGAAGCTTTCTTT. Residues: CASSLDLFTEAFF.

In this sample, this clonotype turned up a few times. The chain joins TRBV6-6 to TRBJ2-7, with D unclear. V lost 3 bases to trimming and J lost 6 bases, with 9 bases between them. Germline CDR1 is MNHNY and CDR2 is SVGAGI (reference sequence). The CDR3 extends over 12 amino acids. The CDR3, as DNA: TGTGCCAGCAGTTATAATGAACCCGAGCAGTACTTC. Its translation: CASSYNEPEQYF.

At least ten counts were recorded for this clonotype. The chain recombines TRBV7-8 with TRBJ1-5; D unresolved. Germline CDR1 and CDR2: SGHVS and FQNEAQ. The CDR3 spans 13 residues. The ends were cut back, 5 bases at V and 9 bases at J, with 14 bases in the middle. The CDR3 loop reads CASSLSGPPPQHF. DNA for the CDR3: TGTGCCAGCAGCCTATCCGGCCCCCCGCCCCAGCATTTT.

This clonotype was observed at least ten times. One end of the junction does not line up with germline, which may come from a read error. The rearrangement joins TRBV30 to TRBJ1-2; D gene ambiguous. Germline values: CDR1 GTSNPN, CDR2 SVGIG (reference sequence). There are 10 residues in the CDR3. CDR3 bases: TGTGCCTGCCCAGGTCCGGATCCGTTCTTC. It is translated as CACPGPDPFF.

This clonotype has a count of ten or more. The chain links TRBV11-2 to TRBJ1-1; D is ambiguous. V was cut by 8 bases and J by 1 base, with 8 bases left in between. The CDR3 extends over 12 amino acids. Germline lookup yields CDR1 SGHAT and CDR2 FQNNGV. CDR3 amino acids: CASATWNTEAFF. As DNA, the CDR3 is TGTGCCAGCGCCACCTGGAACACTGAAGCTTTCTTT.

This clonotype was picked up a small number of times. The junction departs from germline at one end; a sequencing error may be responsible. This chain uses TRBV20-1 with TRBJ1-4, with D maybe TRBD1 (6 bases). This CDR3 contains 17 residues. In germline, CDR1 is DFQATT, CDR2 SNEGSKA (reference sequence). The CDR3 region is CGASGFARGSLDEKLFF. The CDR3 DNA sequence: TGCGGTGCTAGTGGTTTTGCGAGGGGGTCCCTTGATGAAAAACTGTTTTTT.

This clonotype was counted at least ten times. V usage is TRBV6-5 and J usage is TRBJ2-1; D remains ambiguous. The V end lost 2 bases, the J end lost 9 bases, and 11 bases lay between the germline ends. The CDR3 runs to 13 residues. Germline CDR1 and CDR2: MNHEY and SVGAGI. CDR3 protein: CASSYGRIGEQFF. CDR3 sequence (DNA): TGTGCCAGCAGTTACGGACGGATCGGTGAGCAGTTCTTC.

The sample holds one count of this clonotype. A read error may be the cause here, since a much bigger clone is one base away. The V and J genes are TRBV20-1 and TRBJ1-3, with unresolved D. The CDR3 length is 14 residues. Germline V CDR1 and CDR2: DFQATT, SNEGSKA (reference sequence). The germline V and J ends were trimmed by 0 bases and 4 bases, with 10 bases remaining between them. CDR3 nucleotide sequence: TGCAGTGCTAGAGATATCCTCCTGGGAAACACCATATATTTT. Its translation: CSARDILLGNTIYF.

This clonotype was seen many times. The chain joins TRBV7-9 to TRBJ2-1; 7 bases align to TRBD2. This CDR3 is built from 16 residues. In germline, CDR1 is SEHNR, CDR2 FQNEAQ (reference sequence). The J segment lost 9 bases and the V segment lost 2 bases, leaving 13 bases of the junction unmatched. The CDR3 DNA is TGTGCCAGCAGCTTAATTCCGACGGGGGGAGTGGCTGAGCAGTTCTTC. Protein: CASSLIPTGGVAEQFF.

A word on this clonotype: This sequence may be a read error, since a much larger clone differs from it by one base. CDR3 nucleotides: TGTGCCAGCAGTTCAAACGGGGGCGACTACGAGCAGTACTTC. Translating it yields CASSSNGGDYEQYF. The chain recombines TRBV27 with TRBJ2-7; D may correspond to TRBD1 or TRBD2 (6 bases each). Germline CDR1 and CDR2: MNHEY and SMNVEV (reference sequence). CDR3 size: 14 residues. V shed 4 bases and J shed 3 bases, with 13 bases lying between them.

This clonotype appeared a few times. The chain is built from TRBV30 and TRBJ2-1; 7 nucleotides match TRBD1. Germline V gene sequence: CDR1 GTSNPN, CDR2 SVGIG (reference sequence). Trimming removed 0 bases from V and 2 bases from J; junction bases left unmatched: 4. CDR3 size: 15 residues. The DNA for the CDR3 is TGTGCCTGGAGTGTAGGGCAGGGGGCCTACAATGAGCAGTTCTTC. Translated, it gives CAWSVGQGAYNEQFF.